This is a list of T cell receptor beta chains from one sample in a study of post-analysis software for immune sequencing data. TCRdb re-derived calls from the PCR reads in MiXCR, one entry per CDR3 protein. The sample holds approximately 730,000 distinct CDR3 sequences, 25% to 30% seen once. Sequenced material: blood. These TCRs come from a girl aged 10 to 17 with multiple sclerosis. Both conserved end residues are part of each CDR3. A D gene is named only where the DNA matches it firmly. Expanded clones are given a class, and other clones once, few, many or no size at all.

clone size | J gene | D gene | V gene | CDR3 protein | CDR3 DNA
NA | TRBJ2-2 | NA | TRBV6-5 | CASSYSTLNTGELFF | TGTGCCAGCAGTTACTCGACCCTGAACACCGGGGAGCTGTTTTTT
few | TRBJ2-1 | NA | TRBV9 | CASSVGRLSGNEQFF | TGTGCCAGCAGCGTAGGTAGACTGTCTGGGAATGAGCAGTTCTTC
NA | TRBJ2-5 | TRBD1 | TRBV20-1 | CSARGQSQETQYF | TGCAGTGCTAGGGGACAGTCACAAGAGACCCAGTACTTC
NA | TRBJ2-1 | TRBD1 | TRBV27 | CASSPPGQVQETQFF | TGTGCCAGCAGTCCCCCGGGACAGGTACAAGAGACCCAGTTCTTC
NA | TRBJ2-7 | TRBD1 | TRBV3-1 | CASSPHDSPGQGSYEQYF | TGTGCCAGCAGCCCTCACGACTCCCCGGGACAGGGGTCCTACGAGCAGTACTTC
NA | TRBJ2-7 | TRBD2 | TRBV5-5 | CASSWAGGQQEQYF | TGTGCCAGCAGCTGGGCGGGGGGTCAACAGGAGCAGTACTTC
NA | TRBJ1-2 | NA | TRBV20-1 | CSAWGGVDYGYTF | TGCAGTGCCTGGGGAGGGGTAGACTATGGCTACACCTTC
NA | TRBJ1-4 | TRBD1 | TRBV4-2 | CASRQGAENEKLFF | TGTGCCAGCAGACAGGGGGCGGAGAATGAAAAACTGTTTTTT
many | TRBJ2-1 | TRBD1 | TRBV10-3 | CAISEGTGIRNEQFF | TGTGCCATCAGTGAGGGGACAGGGATTCGGAATGAGCAGTTCTTC
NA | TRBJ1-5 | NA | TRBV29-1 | CSVVIQGGGPQHF | TGCAGCGTTGTCATACAGGGCGGAGGGCCCCAGCATTTT
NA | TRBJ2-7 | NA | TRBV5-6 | CASSPATYSYEQYF | TGTGCCAGCAGCCCCGCAACTTATTCCTACGAGCAGTACTTC
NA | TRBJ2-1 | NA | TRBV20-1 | CSAPSRGDEQFF | TGCAGTGCGCCCTCCAGGGGGGATGAGCAGTTCTTC
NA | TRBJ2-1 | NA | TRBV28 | CASSFGDSYNEQFF | TGTGCCAGCAGTTTTGGTGACAGCTACAATGAGCAGTTCTTC
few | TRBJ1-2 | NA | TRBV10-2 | CASSGVRWEGYTF | TGCGCCAGCAGTGGAGTGAGATGGGAAGGCTACACCTTC
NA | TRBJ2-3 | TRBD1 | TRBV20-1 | CSAGRMRGQTDTQYF | TGCAGTGCTGGCCGGATGAGGGGGCAGACAGATACGCAGTATTTT
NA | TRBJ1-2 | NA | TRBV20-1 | CSARDPGPNYGYTF | TGCAGTGCTAGAGATCCCGGCCCAAACTATGGCTACACCTTC
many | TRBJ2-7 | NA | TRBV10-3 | CAISPRTDSEQYF | TGTGCCATCAGCCCCCGGACGGACTCTGAGCAGTACTTC
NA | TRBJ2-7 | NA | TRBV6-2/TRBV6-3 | CASSYSGGDSYNEQYF | TGTGCCAGCAGTTACTCGGGCGGAGACTCCTACAATGAGCAGTACTTC
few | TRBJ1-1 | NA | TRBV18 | CASSRLQETNTEAFF | TGTGCCAGCTCACGGTTACAGGAAACCAACACTGAAGCTTTCTTT
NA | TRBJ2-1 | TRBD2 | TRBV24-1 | CATEVTSGRCGEQFF | TGTGCCACCGAAGTGACTAGCGGGAGGTGCGGTGAGCAGTTCTTC
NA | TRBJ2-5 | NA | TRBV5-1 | CASSDGALQETQYF | TGCGCCAGCAGCGATGGGGCTCTTCAAGAGACCCAGTACTTC
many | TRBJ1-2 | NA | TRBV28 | CASSSGIYGYTF | TGTGCCAGCAGTTCTGGAATCTATGGCTACACCTTC
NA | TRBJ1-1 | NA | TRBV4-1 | CAGSRSETMNTEAFF | TGCGCCGGCAGCCGGTCCGAGACAATGAACACTGAAGCTTTCTTT